Sequencing of this T cell receptor beta chain was carried out in a study of CD8 T cells in Susac syndrome. This clonotype was detected only once. Germline V gives CDR1 GTSNPN, CDR2 SVGIG (reference sequence). This CDR3 spans 13 amino acids. V was pared by 2 bases and J by 5 bases, with 3 bases of the junction left unmatched. The study sequenced TCR beta in blood CD8+ and CD4+ T cells. Reverse transcription used about 0.45 to 1 ug RNA and random hexamers. An immunoSEQ multiplex PCR generated amplified TCR beta CDR3 products spanning 54 Vbeta and 13 Jbeta. TCRdb reprocessed the immunoSEQ multiplex PCR reads with MiXCR, giving one entry per CDR3 protein. The table includes about 110,000 distinct CDR3 sequences, roughly 95% detected once.

The clonotype was recovered from a human donor in good health. The V call is TRBV30, the J call TRBJ2-7, with 10 bases fitting TRBD1. Material: CD4+ T cells from PBMCs. The CDR3 loop reads CAWSRDRGHEQYF. Written as DNA, the CDR3 is TGTGCCTGGAGTAGGGACAGGGGCCACGAGCAGTACTTC.